Presented here are 29 T cell receptor beta chains from one specimen sequenced in a study of T cells expressing NK-cell markers. TCRdb reworked the 5' RACE reads into one entry per CDR3 protein, no DNA. Seen in this sample are hundreds of thousands of distinct CDR3 sequences; the ten most common clones hold roughly 3.5%. Material: blood T cells: a sorted CD56 or NKG2C T cell subset, CD4+ or CD8+ T cells, or bulk PBMC T cells (not recorded which). These receptor sequences come from a man younger than 35 in good health.

The CDR3 region is CASSVIAGGRTGELFF. The chain combines TRBV6-4 with TRBJ2-2; there is no DNA to check the TCRdb D call of TRBD2. This CDR3 has 16 amino acids. Germline V gene lookup returns CDR1 MRHNA and CDR2 SNTAGT.

The V and J genes are TRBV28 and TRBJ2-1; TCRdb reports TRBD2, a call that lacks DNA to check it against. The CDR3 consists of 13 residues. Germline CDR1 MDHEN, CDR2 SYDVKM. This CDR3 reads CASSSGLALSEFF.

The rearrangement joins TRBV12-3 or TRBV12-4 to TRBJ1-5; TCRdb's assignment of TRBD1 cannot be checked, as there is no DNA. This CDR3 comprises 14 residues. The CDR3 here is CASSLAGWNQPQHF.

The CDR3 loop reads CASSFDWSRGDNEQFF. This rearrangement joins TRBV12-3 or TRBV12-4 to TRBJ2-1; the TCRdb call, TRBD1, lacks DNA for checking. This CDR3 spans 16 amino acids.

V and J are TRBV15 and TRBJ2-5; TCRdb designates TRBD1, a call that cannot be tested without DNA. This CDR3 region has 14 residues. Looked up from germline, CDR1 is LNHNV and CDR2 is YYDKDF (reference sequence). This chain's CDR3 is CATSLDRGQETQYF.

V gene TRBV28 combines with J gene TRBJ2-7; TCRdb's assignment of TRBD2 cannot be checked, as there is no DNA. The germline V gene encodes CDR1 MDHEN and CDR2 SYDVKM. CDR3 length: 15 residues. The CDR3 reads CASSPIAGGVDEQYF.

The chain carries TRBV5-6 and TRBJ2-7; the D call from TCRdb, TRBD1, cannot be confirmed without DNA. Germline CDR1 reads SGHDT; CDR2 reads YYEEEE. CDR3 length: 15 residues. This CDR3 is CASSWNTGSGYEQYF. Using reference TRBV5-6 and TRBJ2-7 for the parts outside the CDR3, the full variable domain is DAGVTQSPTHLIKTRGQQVTLRCSPKSGHDTVSWYQQALGQGPQFIFQYYEEEERQRGNFPDRFSGHQFPNYSSELNVNALLLGDSALYLCASSWNTGSGYEQYFGPGTRLTVT.

The chain couples TRBV12-3 or TRBV12-4 to TRBJ2-7; TCRdb outputs TRBD1, but without DNA this stays unchecked. The CDR3 is 16 residues long. The CDR3 region is CASSLENRGLEYEQYF.

This chain joins TRBV20-1 and TRBJ2-1; as DNA is missing, the TRBD2 call by TCRdb cannot be tested. This CDR3 has 14 residues. CDR1 and CDR2 from the germline V gene are DFQATT and SNEGSKA (reference sequence). This chain's CDR3 is CSADLAGGGDEQFF.

The chain carries TRBV29-1 and TRBJ2-5. The CDR3 has 13 amino acids. Germline CDR1 and CDR2: SQVTM and ANQGSEA. The CDR3 loop reads CSAQWVVGETQYF.

The V and J genes are TRBV27 and TRBJ2-7; TCRdb's D call of TRBD2 is untestable without DNA. CDR1 and CDR2 from the germline V gene are MNHEY and SMNVEV (reference sequence). The CDR3 has 16 residues. The CDR3: CASSQLAGGSTYEQYF.

The gene calls are TRBV4-1 and TRBJ2-5; TCRdb names TRBD1, which stays unverified in the absence of DNA. This CDR3 comprises 17 residues. The germline V gene has CDR1 MGHRA and CDR2 YSYEKL. Here the CDR3 reads CASSPRLGSGRGETQYF.

The chain joins TRBV5-1 to TRBJ2-7; TCRdb calls TRBD1, which cannot be checked without DNA. CDR3 length: 15 residues. From germline, CDR1 is SGHRS and CDR2 YFSETQ. The chain's CDR3 is CASSIEGAGGYEQYF.

This chain uses TRBV12-3 or TRBV12-4 with TRBJ1-6. This CDR3 comprises 15 residues. The CDR3 spells CASSLESGAHSPLHF.

This CDR3 is CASSLEHPNIQYF. This sequence joins TRBV7-6 and TRBJ2-4. The germline V gene encodes CDR1 SGHVS and CDR2 FNYEAQ. CDR3 length: 13 residues.

This sequence joins TRBV5-6 and TRBJ1-1. The length of the CDR3 is 14 residues. Germline loops: CDR1 SGHDT, CDR2 YYEEEE. CDR3 residues: CASSLGVDVAEAFF.

The chain combines TRBV6-1 with TRBJ1-4; TCRdb calls TRBD1, which cannot be checked without DNA. The germline V gene has CDR1 MNHNS and CDR2 SASEGT. The CDR3 totals 14 residues. The CDR3 loop is CASRTGGAREKLFF.

The rearrangement links TRBV20-1 to TRBJ1-5; there is no DNA to check the TCRdb D call of TRBD1. Germline CDR1 is DFQATT and CDR2 is SNEGSKA (reference sequence). The CDR3 contains 14 residues. CDR3: CSASRGHSNQPQHF.

This CDR3 reads CASQGTSGNYNEQFF. The chain has TRBV30 and TRBJ2-1; TCRdb selects TRBD2, and the lack of DNA leaves this call unchecked. CDR3 length: 15 amino acids. The germline gives CDR1 GTSNPN, CDR2 SVGIG (reference sequence).

The chain is built from TRBV4-3 and TRBJ1-1; TCRdb reports TRBD1, a call that lacks DNA to check it against. The CDR3 has 17 amino acids. Germline CDR1 and CDR2: LGHNA and YSLEER. CDR3: CASSQDRGTGGNTEAFF.

The chain links TRBV20-1 to TRBJ2-3; without DNA, the TCRdb call of TRBD2 cannot be checked. Per germline, CDR1 DFQATT and CDR2 SNEGSKA (reference sequence). The CDR3 has 15 amino acids. CDR3 protein: CSAHLLPITRPTQYF.

This chain uses TRBV6-5 with TRBJ2-7; TCRdb returns TRBD1, unconfirmable since there is no DNA. CDR3 length: 14 amino acids. Looked up from germline, CDR1 is MNHEY and CDR2 is SVGAGI. The CDR3 sequence: CASSYQGAFDEQYF.

V gene TRBV24-1 combines with J gene TRBJ2-5; checking the TCRdb D call of TRBD2 is not possible without DNA. Germline CDR1 and CDR2: KGHDR and SFDVKD. The CDR3 runs to 14 residues. CDR3 sequence reads: CATSDPGLEETQYF.

The chain uses TRBV20-1 and TRBJ2-1; TCRdb returns TRBD1, unconfirmable since there is no DNA. This CDR3 region has 14 residues. From germline, CDR1 is DFQATT and CDR2 SNEGSKA (reference sequence). The CDR3 here is CSARGVVWGDEQFF.

The J gene is TRBJ2-1, the V gene TRBV5-4; no DNA is available, so the TRBD2 call from TCRdb remains unchecked. The CDR3 is 17 amino acids. Germline V gene lookup returns CDR1 SGHNT and CDR2 YYREEE (reference sequence). CDR3: CASSPGTSGRAPHEQFF.

The rearrangement joins TRBV10-3 to TRBJ2-5; TCRdb picks TRBD2, but there is no DNA to check that call. The CDR3 loop spans 11 amino acids. The germline V gene has CDR1 ENHRY and CDR2 SYGVKD. The CDR3: CAISSGETQYF.

The V gene is TRBV6-5, the J gene TRBJ1-1; no DNA is available, so the TRBD1 call from TCRdb remains unchecked. The CDR3 contains 12 residues. Germline CDR1 reads MNHEY; CDR2 reads SVGAGI. The CDR3 region is CASARGGYEAFF.

The chain couples TRBV15 to TRBJ1-1. Germline V CDR1 and CDR2: LNHNV, YYDKDF (reference sequence). The CDR3 contains 12 residues. CDR3 loop: CATSRDRYEAFF.

The chain joins TRBV12-3 or TRBV12-4 to TRBJ1-6. The CDR3 sequence is 14 residues long. The CDR3 here is CASSFRVGNSPLHF.